One sample yielded the 30 T cell receptor beta chains listed below, sequenced in a study of radiotherapy plus CTLA-4 blockade in lung cancer. TCRdb keeps only in-frame clones here, not all; method: immunoSEQ multiplex PCR. Of about 59,000 clones listed, roughly 76% are singletons. Sample: peripheral blood, taken from a patient treated with radiotherapy plus ipilimumab. The receptor source for this set is a human donor with non-small cell lung cancer whose response to radiotherapy plus ipilimumab could not be evaluated.

This clone has a handful of counts. The rearrangement uses TRBV7-6 and TRBJ2-1; D remains unclear. V was pared by 8 bases and J by 6 bases, with 11 bases between. Germline V gives CDR1 SGHVS, CDR2 FNYEAQ. The CDR3 has 12 residues. In DNA, the CDR3 is TGTGCCAGCCGATGCGTTTTCAATGAGCAGTTCTTC. This encodes CASRCVFNEQFF.

V and J are TRBV5-5 and TRBJ2-1, with 7 bases aligning to TRBD2. This CDR3 has 14 amino acids. The germline CDR1 and CDR2 sequences are SGHKS and YYEKEE (reference sequence). The junction had 5 bases not matched to a gene; V was cut back by 0 bases and J by 8 bases. CDR3 loop: CASSLETSRHEQFF. The CDR3 DNA reads as TGTGCCAGCAGCTTGGAGACTAGCCGACATGAGCAGTTCTTC. Full variable domain (outside the CDR3, taken from reference TRBV5-5 and TRBJ2-1): DAGVTQSPTHLIKTRGQQVTLRCSPISGHKSVSWYQQVLGQGPQFIFQYYEKEERGRGNFPDRFSARQFPNYSSELNVNALLLGDSALYLCASSLETSRHEQFFGPGTRLTVL.

This clone was picked up one time. This sequence joins TRBV7-6 and TRBJ2-3, with TRBD2 identical over 9 bases. From germline, CDR1 is SGHVS and CDR2 FNYEAQ. This CDR3 has 16 residues. Trimming cost V 1 base and J 4 bases; bases outside gene matches: 6. The chain's CDR3 is CASSLGGAGGADTQYF. The CDR3 nucleotides are TGTGCCAGCAGCTTAGGAGGGGCGGGGGGGGCAGATACGCAGTATTTT.

A single count supports this clone. V usage is TRBV2 and J usage is TRBJ1-5; 9 bases line up with TRBD1. Germline CDR1 SNHLY, CDR2 FYNNEI. V lost 3 bases and J lost 6; bases outside the gene matches: 6. The CDR3 runs 15 residues. This CDR3 reads CASSEGQGRGQPQHF. The CDR3 coding sequence is TGTGCCAGCAGTGAGGGACAGGGTCGGGGTCAGCCCCAGCATTTT.

This clone occurred once. This sequence joins TRBV5-8 and TRBJ1-4, with 10 bases fitting TRBD1. The germline V gene has CDR1 SGHTS and CDR2 YDEGEE. V lost 0 bases, J lost 6 bases, and 2 bases stayed unmatched. The CDR3 runs to 15 residues. Here the CDR3 reads CASSLGGTGDEKLFF. The CDR3 bases are TGTGCCAGCAGCTTGGGGGGGACAGGGGATGAAAAACTGTTTTTT. The whole variable domain, filled in from reference TRBV5-8 and TRBJ1-4, reads EAGVTQSPTHLIKTRGQQATLRCSPISGHTSVYWYQQALGLGLQFLLWYDEGEERNRGNFPPRFSGRQFPNYSSELNVNALELEDSALYLCASSLGGTGDEKLFFGSGTQLSVL.

The chain employs TRBV7-9 and TRBJ1-1; D unclear. This CDR3 is built from 13 residues. The ends were cut back, 5 bases at V and 4 bases at J, with 11 bases in the middle. CDR1 SEHNR and CDR2 FQNEAQ come from the germline V gene (reference sequence). The CDR3 coding sequence is TGTGCCAGCAGCCGGGTGGGGAGCACTGAAGCTTTCTTT. As protein: CASSRVGSTEAFF. The whole variable domain, remainder taken from reference TRBV7-9 and TRBJ1-1, is DTGVSQNPRHKITKRGQNVTFRCDPISEHNRLYWYRQTLGQGPEFLTYFQNEAQLEKSRLLSDRFSAERPKGSFSTLEIQRTEQGDSAMYLCASSRVGSTEAFFGQGTRLTVV.

V and J are TRBV5-1 and TRBJ1-2, with TRBD1 as a possible D gene (6 bases). Germline assignment: CDR1 SGHRS and CDR2 YFSETQ. V lost 0 bases and J lost 2, with 11 bases in between. The CDR3 has 15 amino acids. In nucleotides, the CDR3 is TGCGCCAGCAGCTTGGTGTCAGGGGAGAACTATGGCTACACCTTC. This sequence encodes CASSLVSGENYGYTF.

The V and J genes are TRBV5-6 and TRBJ2-3; tentatively, D is TRBD2 (6 bases). V was clipped by 4 bases and J by 4 bases, with 10 bases between them. Germline assignment: CDR1 SGHDT and CDR2 YYEEEE. The CDR3 runs to 13 residues. As DNA, the CDR3 is TGTGCCAGCAGCAGACTAGTGGCAGATACGCAGTATTTT. It specifies CASSRLVADTQYF.

This clone occurred once. The gene calls are TRBV28 and TRBJ2-7; TRBD2 is a possible D gene (5 bases). This CDR3 is 16 amino acids long. Trimming removed 6 bases at V and 0 bases at J, with 18 bases between. Germline V gene sequence: CDR1 MDHEN, CDR2 SYDVKM. CDR3 protein: CASSWGAFTSSYEQYF. CDR3 sequence (DNA): TGTGCCAGCAGCTGGGGAGCGTTTACGAGCTCCTACGAGCAGTACTTC.

This clone was observed a handful of times. V gene TRBV2 combines with J gene TRBJ1-1; 8 bases are shared with TRBD1. Looked up from germline, CDR1 is SNHLY and CDR2 is FYNNEI. The CDR3 loop spans 14 amino acids. V trimming: 6 bases; J trimming: 6 bases; junction bases outside the gene matches: 9. The CDR3 DNA sequence: TGTGCCAGCAGCCCGGACAGGGATGGGGCTGAAGCTTTCTTT. This codes for CASSPDRDGAEAFF.

V usage is TRBV5-1 and J usage is TRBJ1-1; D call uncertain. Germline CDR1 is SGHRS and CDR2 is YFSETQ. V shed 5 bases and J shed 0 bases, with 11 bases lying between them. CDR3 length equals 14 residues. Written as DNA, the CDR3 is TGCGCCAGCAGTAACAGCAACATGAACACTGAAGCTTTCTTT. Translation: CASSNSNMNTEAFF. Full variable domain (rest looked up from reference TRBV5-1 and TRBJ1-1): KAGVTQTPRYLIKTRGQQVTLSCSPISGHRSVSWYQQTPGQGLQFLFEYFSETQRNKGNFPGRFSGRQFSNSRSEMNVSTLELGDSALYLCASSNSNMNTEAFFGQGTRLTVV.

This clone was counted once. The chain employs TRBV7-9 and TRBJ2-5, with 7 bases aligning to TRBD1. The CDR3 loop spans 13 amino acids. The germline CDR1 and CDR2 sequences are SEHNR and FQNEAQ (reference sequence). V lost 5 bases, J lost 7 bases, and 7 bases stayed unmatched. CDR3 residues: CASSHGTAATQYF. The CDR3 DNA reads TGTGCCAGCAGCCACGGGACAGCGGCGACCCAGTACTTC.

The chain employs TRBV6-1 and TRBJ1-6; D is unclear. The V end was cut by 2 bases, the J end by 7 bases, with 12 bases between. The germline V gene encodes CDR1 MNHNS and CDR2 SASEGT. CDR3 size: 15 residues. CDR3 residues: CASSEWRGPNSPLHF. The CDR3 nucleotides are TGTGCCAGCAGTGAATGGAGAGGGCCGAATTCACCCCTCCACTTT.

The rearrangement links TRBV7-9 to TRBJ1-1, with 8 bases identical to TRBD1. The V and J ends lost 1 base and 6 bases, in that order; junction bases with no gene match: 10. This CDR3 is 16 amino acids long. CDR1 SEHNR and CDR2 FQNEAQ come from the germline V gene (reference sequence). CDR3 nucleotide sequence: TGTGCCAGCAGCTTAGGTAGGTCAGGGGGCAAAGCTGAAGCTTTCTTT. Translated, it gives CASSLGRSGGKAEAFF.

V is TRBV28 and J is TRBJ1-4; 7 bases map to TRBD1. CDR3 size: 14 residues. Germline V gene sequence: CDR1 MDHEN, CDR2 SYDVKM. Trimming removed 6 bases from V and 5 bases from J; junction bases left unmatched: 6. The CDR3 nucleotides are TGTGCCAGCAGAGAGACAGGGCCCAATGAAAAACTGTTTTTT. This sequence encodes CASRETGPNEKLFF.

This clone occurred a few times. The chain uses TRBV7-9 and TRBJ2-1, with TRBD2 matching 11 bases. The V and J ends lost 3 bases and 5 bases, in that order; junction bases with no gene match: 15. Germline V gene data show CDR1 as SEHNR and CDR2 as FQNEAQ (reference sequence). The CDR3 spans 19 residues. In nucleotides, the CDR3 is TGTGCCAGCAGCTTTAGCCGAGTAGCGGGGGGGCAATTAGACAATGAGCAGTTCTTC. Translation: CASSFSRVAGGQLDNEQFF. Full variable domain (rest looked up from reference TRBV7-9 and TRBJ2-1): DTGVSQNPRHKITKRGQNVTFRCDPISEHNRLYWYRQTLGQGPEFLTYFQNEAQLEKSRLLSDRFSAERPKGSFSTLEIQRTEQGDSAMYLCASSFSRVAGGQLDNEQFFGPGTRLTVL.

The rearrangement links TRBV28 to TRBJ1-2; no clear D gene. Deletions cut 10 bases from V and 4 bases from J, with 13 bases between. This CDR3 has 12 amino acids. CDR1 MDHEN and CDR2 SYDVKM come from the germline V gene. Here the CDR3 reads CAIRTGIYGYTF. The CDR3 DNA reads as TGTGCCATCCGAACCGGGATCTATGGCTACACCTTC.

The J gene is TRBJ1-6, the V gene TRBV28; D perhaps matches TRBD1 (5 bases). CDR3 length equals 16 residues. Trimming pared 5 bases from V and 7 bases from J, leaving 18 bases between. Looked up from germline, CDR1 is MDHEN and CDR2 is SYDVKM. DNA for the CDR3: TGTGCCAGCAGTACCCTGCGGCGGAGGGACAATTCACCCCTCCACTTT. Residues: CASSTLRRRDNSPLHF.

J is TRBJ2-1 and V is TRBV19; 9 nucleotides agree with TRBD2. Germline V gene data show CDR1 as LNHDA and CDR2 as SQIVND (reference sequence). CDR3 size: 14 residues. Trimming took 5 bases from V and 5 from J; bases not matched to a gene: 4. For the CDR3, the DNA is TGTGCCAGTAGTGCTAGCGGGGCAAACAATGAGCAGTTCTTC. Protein product: CASSASGANNEQFF.

The chain combines TRBV4-1 with TRBJ1-3, with 7 bases identical to TRBD1. V trimming: 4 bases; J trimming: 2 bases; junction bases outside the gene matches: 11. The CDR3 length is 17 residues. Germline V gives CDR1 MGHRA, CDR2 YSYEKL. DNA of the CDR3: TGCGCCAGCAGCCCGGGACAGCCCTTGGCCCCTGGAAACACCATATATTTT. As protein: CASSPGQPLAPGNTIYF.

The rearrangement joins TRBV4-1 to TRBJ2-1, with 7 bases lining up with TRBD2. The CDR3 covers 17 residues. V gave up 1 base and J gave up 5 bases; unmatched junction bases: 11. Germline V CDR1 and CDR2: MGHRA, YSYEKL. The CDR3 coding sequence is TGCGCCAGCAGCCAAGGCCGGGGCGGGAGATCCCACAATGAGCAGTTCTTC. Protein product: CASSQGRGGRSHNEQFF.

This clone was picked up a small number of times. The rearrangement links TRBV18 to TRBJ2-5; D remains unclear. Deletions cut 2 bases from V and 5 bases from J, with 18 bases between. The germline V gene encodes CDR1 KGHSH and CDR2 LQKENI. The CDR3 runs 16 residues. CDR3 loop: CASSPIYGGVVETQYF. In nucleotides, the CDR3 is TGTGCCAGCTCACCAATCTATGGTGGAGTTGTGGAGACCCAGTACTTC. The full variable domain, rest sourced from reference TRBV18 and TRBJ2-5, is NAGVMQNPRHLVRRRGQEARLRCSPMKGHSHVYWYRQLPEEGLKFMVYLQKENIIDESGMPKERFSAEFPKEGPSILRIQQVVRGDSAAYFCASSPIYGGVVETQYFGPGTRLLVL.

The gene calls are TRBV7-3 and TRBJ2-1; 10 nucleotides match TRBD2. The V segment lost 2 bases and the J segment 7 bases; nucleotides outside the gene matches: 5. The CDR3 spans 15 residues. Per the germline V gene, CDR1 is SGHTA and CDR2 is FQGTGA. The CDR3 reads CASSLASGRENEQFF. DNA of the CDR3: TGTGCCAGCAGCTTAGCTAGCGGGAGAGAGAATGAGCAGTTCTTC.

The chain uses TRBV14 and TRBJ2-7, with D tentatively TRBD1 (5 bases). The CDR3 is 14 residues long. Per germline, CDR1 SGHDN and CDR2 FVKESK. The V end lost 1 base, the J end lost 3 bases, and 10 bases lay between the germline ends. CDR3 sequence reads: CASSQGDDSYEQYF. The CDR3 nucleotides are TGTGCCAGCAGCCAAGGGGATGACAGCTACGAGCAGTACTTC.

The V and J genes are TRBV30 and TRBJ1-2; 9 bases map to TRBD1. Trimming at V came to 5 bases and at J to 8 bases, leaving 12 bases not matched to a gene. Germline CDR1 reads GTSNPN; CDR2 reads SVGIG (reference sequence). This CDR3 comprises 14 residues. CDR3 protein: CAWGGGQGGNGYTF. For the CDR3, the DNA is TGTGCCTGGGGAGGGGGACAGGGAGGAAACGGCTACACCTTC.

This clone is classed as medium-sized. CDR3 sequence reads: CASSIAVASGVEQFF. Written as DNA, the CDR3 is TGTGCCAGTAGTATAGCGGTGGCTAGCGGGGTTGAGCAGTTCTTC. The rearrangement joins TRBV19 to TRBJ2-1; 9 bases align to TRBD2. The CDR3 spans 15 residues. Germline V gene data show CDR1 as LNHDA and CDR2 as SQIVND (reference sequence). The V gene end was trimmed by 1 base and the J gene end by 9 bases; junction bases not matched to a gene: 7.

V is TRBV15 and J is TRBJ1-1; D gene unclear. The CDR3 has 16 amino acids. Per the germline V gene, CDR1 is LNHNV and CDR2 is YYDKDF (reference sequence). V was shortened by 0 bases and J by 1 base, with 12 bases between the two germline ends. The CDR3 DNA reads TGTGCCACCAGCAGAGATCTACTTCAACCGAACACTGAAGCTTTCTTT. Translation gives CATSRDLLQPNTEAFF.

This CDR3 reads CASSLVVRGFRGYTF. The DNA of the CDR3 is TGCGCCAGCAGCTTGGTGGTCAGGGGGTTCCGTGGCTACACCTTC. The rearrangement joins TRBV5-1 to TRBJ1-2; 7 bases map to TRBD1. Germline lookup yields CDR1 SGHRS and CDR2 YFSETQ. The V and J ends lost 0 bases and 7 bases, in that order; junction bases with no gene match: 9. The CDR3 has 15 residues.

The CDR3 spells CAISADGPNTGELFF. In DNA, the CDR3 is TGTGCCATCAGTGCAGATGGTCCGAACACCGGGGAGCTGTTTTTT. The V gene is TRBV10-3, the J gene TRBJ2-2; D unclear. This CDR3 is 15 amino acids long. The germline CDR1 and CDR2 sequences are ENHRY and SYGVKD. V lost 4 bases, J lost 0 bases, and 9 bases lay in between.

This chain uses TRBV2 with TRBJ2-2; tentative D call: TRBD2 (6 bases). The CDR3 consists of 15 residues. Deletions cut 8 bases from V and 8 bases from J, with 21 bases between. Germline lookup yields CDR1 SNHLY and CDR2 FYNNEI. The CDR3 DNA sequence: TGTGCCAGCCTATCGGGGCGTGGGAGGATTGGGGAGCTGTTTTTT. Its translation: CASLSGRGRIGELFF.